One and the same sample provided the 12 T cell receptor beta chains below, sequenced in a study of T cells in Graves' hyperthyroidism and ophthalmopathy. Using RNA transcripts as the source, TCR beta CDR3 regions were amplified. In the first-round RT-PCR of the TCR CDR3, the HTBI primer set was used. TCRdb reprocessed the multiplex PCR reads with MiXCR, giving one entry per CDR3 protein. This table has fewer than 700,000 distinct CDR3 sequences, around 15% appearing once. The material sequenced was blood. These receptor sequences come from a woman aged 25 to 45 with Graves' hyperthyroidism.

The table lists this clonotype with a count of one. This clone may be a read error of a much larger clone one base away. V and J are TRBV30 and TRBJ1-2; D unresolved. Germline CDR1 GTSNPN, CDR2 SVGIG (reference sequence). The CDR3 runs 13 residues. Trimming pared 3 bases from V and 10 bases from J, leaving 18 bases between. CDR3 in DNA: TGTGCCTGGAGCCGAAACAAATGGATTGTCTACACCTTC. Translation gives CAWSRNKWIVYTF.

This clonotype showed up just a few times. This sequence joins TRBV20-1 and TRBJ1-5; maybe TRBD1 (5 bases). Trimming removed 0 bases from V and 7 bases from J, with 13 bases in between. The length of the CDR3 is 14 residues. Germline assignment: CDR1 DFQATT and CDR2 SNEGSKA (reference sequence). DNA for the CDR3: TGCAGTGCTAGAGAGAGAGGGGAAGTGCAGCCCCAGCATTTT. This gives the protein CSARERGEVQPQHF.

J is TRBJ1-3 and V is TRBV5-1, with D uncertain. Germline V gene data show CDR1 as SGHRS and CDR2 as YFSETQ. This CDR3 has 14 amino acids. Trimming removed 1 base from V and 0 bases from J, with 5 bases in between. CDR3 coding DNA: TGCGCCAGCAGCTTGATAGACTCTGGAAACACCATATATTTT. Amino acid sequence: CASSLIDSGNTIYF.

The DNA for the CDR3 is TGTGCCAGCACCGAGGGGCGATGGAACACCGGGGAGCTGTTTTTT. It encodes CASTEGRWNTGELFF. This chain links TRBV7-9 with TRBJ2-2; D possibly matches TRBD1 or TRBD2 (5 bases each). The germline V gene encodes CDR1 SEHNR and CDR2 FQNEAQ (reference sequence). The V gene lost 7 bases and the J gene lost 1 base, with 13 bases spanning the gap. The CDR3 has 15 amino acids.

This chain connects TRBV7-6 to TRBJ1-3; tentatively, D is TRBD1 (5 bases). The V and J ends lost 2 bases and 7 bases respectively, with 15 bases between them. The germline V gene encodes CDR1 SGHVS and CDR2 FNYEAQ. The CDR3 runs 15 residues. CDR3 DNA sequence: TGTGCCAGCAGCTTACCGCGGACATCCTCGAACACCATATATTTT. Its translation is CASSLPRTSSNTIYF.

This chain joins TRBV7-9 and TRBJ2-1, with 11 bases fitting TRBD2. CDR3 length: 17 amino acids. Germline assignment: CDR1 SEHNR and CDR2 FQNEAQ (reference sequence). The junction had 9 bases not matched to a gene; V was cut back by 1 base and J by 7 bases. The CDR3 nucleotides are TGTGCCAGCAGCTTAGTGTTTAGCGGGAGGGCCGGGAATGAGCAGTTCTTC. It specifies CASSLVFSGRAGNEQFF.

This chain connects TRBV2 to TRBJ1-1; unclear D gene. The V and J ends lost 8 bases and 4 bases respectively, with 8 bases between them. Germline V lookup: CDR1 SNHLY, CDR2 FYNNEI. This CDR3 is 11 amino acids long. DNA for the CDR3: TGTGCCAGCCAGGCGGGCACTGAAGCTTTCTTT. This translates into CASQAGTEAFF.

This clonotype was counted between two and nine times. This could be a read error, since a much larger clone is one nucleotide away. The chain links TRBV3-1 to TRBJ2-7, with D possibly TRBD1 on 6 matching bases. The CDR3 is 13 amino acids. Germline V gene sequence: CDR1 LGHDT, CDR2 YNNKEL (reference sequence). CDR3: CAGSQTGTYEQYF. The CDR3 coding sequence is TGTGCCGGCAGCCAGACAGGTACCTACGAGCAGTACTTC.

This clonotype was observed at least ten times. The V call is TRBV6-1, the J call TRBJ2-2, with a tentative D call TRBD1 (5 bases). Germline V lookup: CDR1 MNHNS, CDR2 SASEGT. CDR3 size: 14 residues. V shed 6 bases and J shed 4 bases, with 12 bases lying between them. CDR3 amino acids: CASRSDSPTGELFF. The CDR3 nucleotides read TGTGCCAGCAGGTCTGACAGTCCCACCGGGGAGCTGTTTTTT.

The V gene is TRBV5-6, the J gene TRBJ2-3, with D possibly TRBD2 on 6 matching bases. Germline lookup yields CDR1 SGHDT and CDR2 YYEEEE. This CDR3 region has 14 residues. V lost 0 bases, J lost 4 bases, and 9 bases lay in between. The CDR3, as DNA: TGTGCCAGCAGCTTGGGGCGGGAATCAGATACGCAGTATTTT. This gives the protein CASSLGRESDTQYF.

This rearrangement joins TRBV19 to TRBJ2-6; D could derive from TRBD1 or TRBD2 (5 bases each). Germline V lookup: CDR1 LNHDA, CDR2 SQIVND (reference sequence). CDR3 length: 15 amino acids. With 3 bases removed from V and 2 bases from J, the gap between germline ends came to 8 bases. The CDR3 is CASSIMGAGANVLTF. In DNA, the CDR3 is TGTGCCAGTAGTATTATGGGGGCTGGGGCCAACGTCCTGACTTTC.

This clonotype was recorded at least ten times. V is TRBV6-1 and J is TRBJ2-3; 15 bases are shared with TRBD2. Germline-derived CDR1 and CDR2 are MNHNS and SASEGT. This CDR3 has 14 residues. V was pared by 5 bases and J by 8 bases, with 2 bases of the junction left unmatched. DNA for the CDR3: TGTGCCAGCAGTACGGGACTAGCGGGGGGTACGCAGTATTTT. This gives the protein CASSTGLAGGTQYF.